The 25 T cell receptor beta chains reported below all come from one sample, sequenced in a study of monozygotic twins with inflammatory bowel disease. TCRdb reanalyzed the 5' RACE reads, giving one entry per CDR3 protein sequence and no DNA. The specimen's table records around 410,000 distinct CDR3 sequences. The sample was blood. Receptors originate from a human donor with ulcerative colitis or Crohn's disease, or a healthy co-twin of an affected twin (not recorded which).

This rearrangement joins TRBV3-1 to TRBJ2-7; TCRdb's D gene call, TRBD1, goes unchecked for lack of DNA. The CDR3 has 15 amino acids. CDR1 LGHDT and CDR2 YNNKEL come from the germline V gene (reference sequence). The CDR3 protein is CASSQAPGAHYEQYF.

The chain couples TRBV5-1 to TRBJ2-2; TCRdb's D call of TRBD1 is untestable without DNA. The CDR3 loop spans 15 amino acids. The germline CDR1 and CDR2 sequences are SGHRS and YFSETQ. The CDR3 here is CASSFYRGGTGELFF.

The chain uses TRBV2 and TRBJ2-1; lacking DNA, the TRBD1 call made by TCRdb goes unchecked. Germline-derived CDR1 and CDR2 are SNHLY and FYNNEI. This CDR3 is 12 amino acids long. CDR3: CASRQGTFEQFF.

The rearrangement uses TRBV11-2 and TRBJ2-1; TCRdb lists TRBD1, though no DNA is available to test this call. CDR1 and CDR2 from the germline V gene are SGHAT and FQNNGV. CDR3 length: 15 residues. CDR3 loop: CASSLARTGLNEQFF.

The rearrangement joins TRBV12-3 or TRBV12-4 to TRBJ2-6; TCRdb outputs TRBD1, but without DNA this stays unchecked. This CDR3 comprises 15 residues. CDR3 protein: CASTPTGAGANVLTF.

The rearrangement joins TRBV7-2 to TRBJ2-1. The CDR3 extends over 14 amino acids. Germline V CDR1 and CDR2: SGHTA, FQGNSA. This CDR3 is CASSLDGRYNEQFF.

The chain combines TRBV7-2 with TRBJ1-2; the D gene TCRdb calls, TRBD1, cannot be checked with no DNA. The germline V gene has CDR1 SGHTA and CDR2 FQGNSA. This CDR3 comprises 14 residues. The chain's CDR3 is CASSFNLGGQGYTF.

The V gene is TRBV6-1, the J gene TRBJ1-6; without DNA, the TCRdb call of TRBD1 cannot be checked. This CDR3 is 15 amino acids long. Germline loops: CDR1 MNHNS, CDR2 SASEGT. The CDR3 loop reads CASSPTQGANSPLHF.

CDR3 amino acids: CASSRAGSTGELFF. The rearrangement links TRBV14 to TRBJ2-2; TCRdb outputs TRBD2, but without DNA this stays unchecked. The CDR3 is 14 amino acids. Germline assignment: CDR1 SGHDN and CDR2 FVKESK.

The chain has TRBV20-1 and TRBJ2-7; the D gene TCRdb calls, TRBD1, cannot be checked with no DNA. The CDR3 runs 15 residues. Germline V gene data show CDR1 as DFQATT and CDR2 as SNEGSKA (reference sequence). The CDR3 protein is CSAALPGTASYEQYF.

The V gene is TRBV7-2, the J gene TRBJ2-7; TCRdb calls TRBD1, which cannot be checked without DNA. The CDR3 sequence is 14 residues long. Per the germline V gene, CDR1 is SGHTA and CDR2 is FQGNSA. The CDR3 region is CASSLKGQFSEQYF.

The rearrangement uses TRBV20-1 and TRBJ2-2; lacking DNA, the TRBD1 call made by TCRdb goes unchecked. The germline CDR1 and CDR2 sequences are DFQATT and SNEGSKA (reference sequence). This CDR3 comprises 14 residues. CDR3 in amino acids: CSARGTGNTGELFF.

The rearrangement joins TRBV19 to TRBJ2-2; the D call of TRBD1 rests on TCRdb alone, since no DNA is present to check it. In germline, CDR1 is LNHDA, CDR2 SQIVND (reference sequence). The CDR3 consists of 15 residues. The CDR3 loop is CASSASGGHTGELFF.

V is TRBV20-1 and J is TRBJ1-1. The CDR3 runs to 12 residues. CDR1 is DFQATT, CDR2 SNEGSKA, per germline (reference sequence). The CDR3 is CSAYGLATEAFF.

The chain has TRBV5-1 and TRBJ2-3; no DNA is available, so the TRBD1 call from TCRdb remains unchecked. The CDR3 is 16 amino acids. In germline, CDR1 is SGHRS, CDR2 YFSETQ. The CDR3 reads CASSRPGQGTTDTQYF.

The J gene is TRBJ1-1, the V gene TRBV13; as DNA is missing, the TRBD1 call by TCRdb cannot be tested. The CDR3 is 16 residues long. Germline V gene lookup returns CDR1 PRHDT and CDR2 FYEKMQ (reference sequence). CDR3 sequence reads: CASSPGAGQRDTEAFF.

The gene calls are TRBV5-1 and TRBJ1-4; TCRdb proposes TRBD1, but this gene call is untestable without DNA. The germline gives CDR1 SGHRS, CDR2 YFSETQ. This CDR3 is 15 amino acids long. This CDR3 reads CASSFGTPGPEKLFF.

The chain has TRBV20-1 and TRBJ1-1. Germline-derived CDR1 and CDR2 are DFQATT and SNEGSKA (reference sequence). CDR3 length: 13 residues. CDR3 in amino acids: CSARYQSNTEAFF.

The chain is built from TRBV27 and TRBJ2-1; TCRdb returns TRBD1, unconfirmable since there is no DNA. Germline-derived CDR1 and CDR2 are MNHEY and SMNVEV (reference sequence). The length of the CDR3 is 15 residues. The CDR3: CASQTRDRGDNEQFF.

The chain employs TRBV4-2 and TRBJ2-3; TCRdb's assignment of TRBD2 cannot be checked, as there is no DNA. From germline, CDR1 is LGHNA and CDR2 YNFKEQ. This CDR3 contains 16 residues. The CDR3 protein is CASSQVSQAGTDTQYF.

CDR3 in amino acids: CASSLDRVKTQYF. The chain joins TRBV5-1 to TRBJ2-5. The length of the CDR3 is 13 residues. Germline CDR1 is SGHRS and CDR2 is YFSETQ.

The genes are TRBV7-9 and TRBJ2-7; TCRdb reports TRBD1, a call that lacks DNA to check it against. The CDR3 spans 14 residues. Germline V CDR1 and CDR2: SEHNR, FQNEAQ (reference sequence). CDR3 sequence: CASSRDRRSYEQYF.

The chain combines TRBV4-3 with TRBJ2-1; as DNA is missing, the TRBD2 call by TCRdb cannot be tested. CDR1 is LGHNA, CDR2 YSLEER, per germline. The CDR3 has 16 amino acids. CDR3 sequence reads: CASSHASGGLYNEQFF.

J is TRBJ2-2 and V is TRBV6-1; checking the TCRdb D call of TRBD2 is not possible without DNA. Germline CDR1 MNHNS, CDR2 SASEGT. The CDR3 is 17 amino acids. CDR3 loop: CASSLRLAGGPTGELFF.

V and J are TRBV6-2 or TRBV6-3 and TRBJ2-7; TCRdb returns TRBD2, unconfirmable since there is no DNA. CDR3 length: 14 amino acids. Germline V CDR1 and CDR2: MNHEY, SVGEGT. The CDR3 sequence is CASSYVGPVYEQYF.